The clone carrying this T cell receptor (beta chain) was seen a handful of times. The sample belongs to a study of CD8+ T cells in alopecia areata. Described treatment: oral pan-JAK inhibitor, 5-10 mg twice daily. CDR1 and CDR2 from the germline V gene are SGHNT and YYREEE (reference sequence). Trimming removed 4 bases from V and 0 bases from J, with 14 bases in between. CDR3 length: 16 residues. Sequencing relied on a cDNA template that was reverse transcribed from extracted RNA. Libraries were prepared by immunoSEQ multiplex PCR; TCRdb keeps only in-frame clonotypes and omits some of them. This sample carries fewer than 350,000 clones, 58% of them seen once, and the ten largest clones take more than 1.5%.

The receptor comes from a human donor with alopecia areata. The chain joins TRBV5-4 to TRBJ2-1, with D perhaps matching TRBD1 (6 bases). The source material was CD4+ T cells sorted from blood, sampled at week 24, from a patient treated with tofacitinib. CDR3 sequence: CASSPVDSNSYNEQFF. In nucleotides, the CDR3 is TGTGCCAGCAGCCCAGTGGACAGTAACTCCTACAATGAGCAGTTCTTC. Filled out from reference TRBV5-4 and TRBJ2-1, the complete variable domain reads ETGVTQSPTHLIKTRGQQVTLRCSSQSGHNTVSWYQQALGQGPQFIFQYYREEENGRGNFPPRFSGLQFPNYSSELNVNALELDDSALYLCASSPVDSNSYNEQFFGPGTRLTVL.